A single sample gave rise to the 20 T cell receptor beta chains below, sequenced in a study of cytomegalovirus exposure and HLA in healthy donors. Use of 60 Vbeta and 13 Jbeta primers characterized the PCR. Repertoires were generated with immunoSEQ multiplex PCR, while TCRdb's copy carries only in-frame clones and drops some. The sample carries tens of thousands of clones, about three quarters recorded once. The sequenced sample was PBMCs. The receptor set was obtained from a male donor in good health and CMV-seropositive.

A single count supports this clone. The V call is TRBV9, the J call TRBJ2-7; D uncertain. Trimming stripped 0 bases from V and 5 bases from J, with 12 bases between. The germline CDR1 and CDR2 sequences are SGDLS and YYNGEE. The CDR3 consists of 14 residues. The CDR3 nucleotides read TGTGCCAGCAGCGTAGAATTATTAACGGACGAGCAGTACTTC. As protein: CASSVELLTDEQYF.

The chain couples TRBV18 to TRBJ2-7, with D uncertain. Germline V gene lookup returns CDR1 KGHSH and CDR2 LQKENI. Trimming cost V 3 bases and J 6 bases, with 9 bases left between them. The CDR3 is 12 residues long. CDR3 sequence reads: CASSPNTPEQYF. The CDR3 nucleotides are TGTGCCAGCTCACCTAATACACCCGAGCAGTACTTC.

This clone appeared many times. The chain couples TRBV10-3 to TRBJ2-6, with 10 bases fitting TRBD2. Germline loops: CDR1 ENHRY, CDR2 SYGVKD. With V trimmed by 6 bases and J by 2 bases, 7 bases remained unmatched. CDR3 length: 17 residues. CDR3 nucleotide sequence: TGTGCCATCAGGATCCTAGCGGGAGTACCTGGGGCCAACGTCCTGACTTTC. Translation: CAIRILAGVPGANVLTF.

This chain connects TRBV7-8 to TRBJ2-7; D is possibly TRBD1 (6 bases). Germline V gene data show CDR1 as SGHVS and CDR2 as FQNEAQ. This CDR3 region has 15 residues. Trimming took off 1 base at V and 3 bases at J, with 13 bases between the two ends. The CDR3 reads CASSLDLGAGYEQYF. Written as DNA, the CDR3 is TGTGCCAGCAGCTTAGATCTGGGGGCCGGCTACGAGCAGTACTTC.

The rearrangement uses TRBV2 and TRBJ2-7; no definite D call. Trimming took off 1 base at V and 3 bases at J, with 13 bases between the two ends. This CDR3 has 15 amino acids. The V gene's germline CDR1 is SNHLY and CDR2 FYNNEI. In DNA, the CDR3 is TGTGCCAGCAGTGAAGGCTCAGGCGCCCGCTACGAGCAGTACTTC. Its translation: CASSEGSGARYEQYF.

The CDR3: CASSPEERGEKLFF. CDR3 bases: TGTGCCAGCTCACCCGAGGAAAGGGGGGAAAAACTGTTTTTT. The chain is built from TRBV18 and TRBJ1-4; perhaps TRBD1 as D (6 bases). Germline CDR1 KGHSH, CDR2 LQKENI. The germline V and J ends were trimmed by 3 bases and 8 bases, with 13 bases remaining between them. CDR3 size: 14 residues.

The chain is built from TRBV6-1 and TRBJ1-2; TRBD1 might be the D (5 bases). The CDR3 totals 14 residues. The germline V gene has CDR1 MNHNS and CDR2 SASEGT. Trimming took off 2 bases at V and 5 bases at J, with 12 bases between the two ends. The CDR3 nucleotides are TGTGCCAGCAGTGAACCCCAGGGTCGGTATGGCTACACCTTC. This sequence encodes CASSEPQGRYGYTF.

The V gene is TRBV7-3, the J gene TRBJ2-2, with a tentative D call TRBD2 (6 bases). Germline CDR1 SGHTA, CDR2 FQGTGA. The V end lost 4 bases, the J end lost 0 bases, and 9 bases lay between the germline ends. The CDR3 totals 15 residues. CDR3 in amino acids: CASSSGLSNTGELFF. The DNA of the CDR3 is TGTGCCAGCAGCTCGGGACTCTCGAACACCGGGGAGCTGTTTTTT. Filled out from reference TRBV7-3 and TRBJ2-2, the complete variable domain reads GAGVSQTPSNKVTEKGKYVELRCDPISGHTALYWYRQSLGQGPEFLIYFQGTGAADDSGLPNDRFFAVRPEGSVSTLKIQRTERGDSAVYLCASSSGLSNTGELFFGEGSRLTVL.

The rearrangement links TRBV28 to TRBJ2-7, with a tentative D call TRBD1 (6 bases). CDR3 length: 13 amino acids. Trimming left V 3 bases short and J 6 bases short, with 12 bases between. Germline V gene sequence: CDR1 MDHEN, CDR2 SYDVKM. CDR3 sequence reads: CASSFVEGVEQYF. CDR3 bases: TGTGCCAGCAGTTTTGTAGAGGGGGTCGAGCAGTACTTC.

This sequence joins TRBV5-1 and TRBJ2-1; TRBD1 matches 10 bases. Per germline, CDR1 SGHRS and CDR2 YFSETQ. Trimming at V came to 0 bases and at J to 7 bases, leaving 10 bases not matched to a gene. The CDR3 sequence is 17 residues long. CDR3 region: CASSLEPGTGAGNEQFF. The CDR3 coding sequence is TGCGCCAGCAGCTTGGAGCCAGGGACAGGGGCGGGTAATGAGCAGTTCTTC.

The chain has TRBV25-1 and TRBJ2-7; 9 bases are shared with TRBD1. Germline V gene sequence: CDR1 MGHDK, CDR2 SYGVNS. The V and J ends lost 4 bases and 3 bases, in that order; junction bases with no gene match: 1. The CDR3 is 13 residues long. CDR3: CASSGTGVYEQYF. The CDR3 nucleotides are TGTGCCAGCAGTGGGACAGGGGTCTACGAGCAGTACTTC.

This chain joins TRBV25-1 and TRBJ2-1; no reliable D call. Per the germline V gene, CDR1 is MGHDK and CDR2 is SYGVNS. This CDR3 comprises 14 residues. The germline V and J ends were trimmed by 2 bases and 5 bases, with 10 bases remaining between them. The CDR3 region is CASSENRRNNEQFF. DNA of the CDR3: TGTGCCAGCAGTGAAAACCGCAGGAACAATGAGCAGTTCTTC.

V usage is TRBV6-4 and J usage is TRBJ1-1; D is unresolved. Trimming stripped 0 bases from V and 6 bases from J, with 8 bases between. Germline lookup yields CDR1 MRHNA and CDR2 SNTAGT. The CDR3 is 13 residues long. The CDR3 reads CASSDSTRAEAFF. The CDR3 DNA reads TGTGCCAGCAGTGACTCGACGAGGGCTGAAGCTTTCTTT.

The V gene is TRBV5-1, the J gene TRBJ2-3, with 7 bases fitting TRBD1. This CDR3 region has 15 residues. Germline V gives CDR1 SGHRS, CDR2 YFSETQ. The V segment lost 6 bases and the J segment 0 bases; nucleotides outside the gene matches: 7. The CDR3 spells CASTYRGTSTDTQYF. The CDR3 DNA follows: TGCGCCAGCACCTACAGGGGTACTAGCACAGATACGCAGTATTTT.

The rearrangement joins TRBV28 to TRBJ2-1, with 7 bases lining up with TRBD2. The CDR3 has 17 amino acids. The V gene end was trimmed by 8 bases and the J gene end by 0 bases; junction bases not matched to a gene: 13. The germline V gene has CDR1 MDHEN and CDR2 SYDVKM. The CDR3 here is CASRSPGLTDSYNEQFF. In nucleotides, the CDR3 is TGTGCCAGCCGCTCTCCGGGACTAACTGACTCCTACAATGAGCAGTTCTTC.

This chain joins TRBV27 and TRBJ1-5; TRBD1 agrees at 8 bases. The V gene's germline CDR1 is MNHEY and CDR2 SMNVEV (reference sequence). With 1 base clipped from V and 9 bases from J, the junction kept 5 bases outside the gene matches. The CDR3 extends over 14 amino acids. CDR3 amino acids: CASSLFGTGGPQHF. CDR3 nucleotide sequence: TGTGCCAGCAGTTTATTCGGGACAGGCGGGCCCCAGCATTTT.

The rearrangement joins TRBV6-6 to TRBJ1-1; no reliable D call. CDR3 length: 12 residues. The V end was cut by 2 bases, the J end by 7 bases, with 8 bases between. The germline V gene has CDR1 MNHNY and CDR2 SVGAGI (reference sequence). This CDR3 reads CASSYAGNEAFF. CDR3 nucleotide sequence: TGTGCCAGCAGTTACGCGGGAAATGAAGCTTTCTTT.

The genes are TRBV6-1 and TRBJ2-1, with 8 bases fitting TRBD1. This CDR3 has 16 residues. CDR1 MNHNS and CDR2 SASEGT come from the germline V gene. The junction had 7 bases not matched to a gene; V was cut back by 4 bases and J by 2 bases. The CDR3 loop reads CASSVRQGPTYNEQFF. The CDR3 coding sequence is TGTGCCAGCAGTGTACGACAGGGGCCAACCTACAATGAGCAGTTCTTC.

This chain uses TRBV5-4 with TRBJ1-1; no firm D call. The CDR3 spans 13 residues. V lost 0 bases to trimming and J lost 4 bases, with 7 bases between them. Per the germline V gene, CDR1 is SGHNT and CDR2 is YYREEE (reference sequence). The CDR3 here is CASSLGGRTEAFF. The CDR3 DNA follows: TGTGCCAGCAGCTTGGGAGGGCGCACTGAAGCTTTCTTT.

The genes are TRBV5-1 and TRBJ2-4; 7 bases are shared with TRBD1. CDR1 is SGHRS and CDR2 is YFSETQ in the germline V gene. Trimming removed 0 bases from V and 4 bases from J; junction bases left unmatched: 1. The CDR3 spans 14 residues. The CDR3 region is CASSLEGAKNIQYF. The CDR3 nucleotides read TGCGCCAGCAGCTTGGAGGGGGCTAAAAACATTCAGTACTTC.